This TCR beta chain was found in a study of PD-1 blockade in classical Hodgkin lymphoma. Study overall: Nivolumab was administered to patients intravenously at 3 mg/kg every 2 weeks.

Trimming left V 5 bases short and J 7 bases short, with 11 bases between. CDR1 is ENHRY and CDR2 is SYGVKD in the germline V gene. This CDR3 is built from 12 residues. This table comes from immunoSEQ multiplex PCR, and its TCRdb copy is limited to in-frame clones, with some not included. Among approximately 100,000 clones listed, approximately 86% were seen once. This clone was detected only once. Its cognate antigen is unknown. Time point here: cycle 4 day 1 (C4D1), after 6 weeks of nivolumab. All patients experienced relapse after autologous stem cell transplantation, and brentuximab vedotin exposure was variable. Study-wide results and caveats: By C4D1, CD4+ diversity increased significantly, especially in complete responders. It was among complete responders that baseline diversity resembled that of newly diagnosed patients. Baseline TCR diversity was reportedly lower in newly diagnosed patients than healthy donors.

Sequencing was performed on peripheral blood mononuclear cells (PBMCs), taken before the fourth cycle of nivolumab. V and J are TRBV10-3 and TRBJ1-1, with D possibly matching TRBD1 (6 bases). The TCR originated in a human donor with classical Hodgkin lymphoma. CDR3 bases: TGTGCCATCAGTTCCGGGACACATGAAGCTTTCTTT. The encoded protein is CAISSGTHEAFF.